The sequence of this T cell receptor beta chain was determined in a study of T cell changes during pregnancy in multiple sclerosis. Germline trimming cut 4 bases from V and 7 bases from J; bases unmatched to any gene: 12. Germline loops: CDR1 SGHVS, CDR2 FNYEAQ. The CDR3 has 15 amino acids. The data were produced by immunoSEQ multiplex PCR, yet TCRdb's version contains in-frame clones alone and is incomplete. The sample lists around 62,000 clones, about 90% occurring once. The sample was peripheral blood, taken in the second trimester of pregnancy. The receptor comes from a female donor in good health, enrolled as a control in a pregnancy study. The rearrangement uses TRBV7-6 and TRBJ2-7, with TRBD2 matching 8 bases. The CDR3 region is CASSSRLAIKGEQYF. CDR3 bases: TGTGCCAGCAGCTCGAGACTAGCGATCAAGGGGGAGCAGTACTTC.